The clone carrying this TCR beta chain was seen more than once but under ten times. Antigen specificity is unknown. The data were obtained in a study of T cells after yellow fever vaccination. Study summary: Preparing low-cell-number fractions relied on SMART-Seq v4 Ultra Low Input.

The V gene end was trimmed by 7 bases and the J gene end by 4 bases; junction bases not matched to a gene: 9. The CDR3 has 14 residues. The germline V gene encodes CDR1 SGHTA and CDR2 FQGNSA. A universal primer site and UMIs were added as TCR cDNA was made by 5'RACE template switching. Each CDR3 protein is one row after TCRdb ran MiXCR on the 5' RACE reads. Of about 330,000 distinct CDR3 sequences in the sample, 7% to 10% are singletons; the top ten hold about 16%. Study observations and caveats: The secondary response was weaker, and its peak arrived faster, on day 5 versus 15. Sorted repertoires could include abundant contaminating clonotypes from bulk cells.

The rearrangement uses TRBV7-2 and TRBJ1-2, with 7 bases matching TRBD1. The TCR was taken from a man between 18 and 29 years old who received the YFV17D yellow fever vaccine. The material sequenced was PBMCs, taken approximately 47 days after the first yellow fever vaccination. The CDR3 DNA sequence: TGTGCCAGCACCCTATACCGGGACAGCTATGGCTACACCTTC. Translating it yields CASTLYRDSYGYTF.